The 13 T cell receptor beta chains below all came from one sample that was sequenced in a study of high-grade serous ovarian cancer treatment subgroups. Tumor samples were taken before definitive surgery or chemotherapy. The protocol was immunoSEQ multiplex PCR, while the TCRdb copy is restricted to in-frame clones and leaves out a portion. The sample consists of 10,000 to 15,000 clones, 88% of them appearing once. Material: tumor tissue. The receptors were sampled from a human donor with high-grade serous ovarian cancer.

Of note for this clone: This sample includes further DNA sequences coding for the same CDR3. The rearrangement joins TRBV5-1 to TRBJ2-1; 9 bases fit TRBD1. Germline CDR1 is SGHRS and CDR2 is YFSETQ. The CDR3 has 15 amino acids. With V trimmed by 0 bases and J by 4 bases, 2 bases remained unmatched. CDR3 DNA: TGCGCCAGCAGCTTGGGGACAGGGGAATACAATGAGCAGTTCTTC. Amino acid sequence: CASSLGTGEYNEQFF.

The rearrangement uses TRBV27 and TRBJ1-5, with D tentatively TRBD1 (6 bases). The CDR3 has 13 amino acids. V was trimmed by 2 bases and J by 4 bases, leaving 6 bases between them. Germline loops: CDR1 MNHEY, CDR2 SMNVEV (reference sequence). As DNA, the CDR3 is TGTGCCAGCAGTTTACAGGGGAATCAGCCCCAGCATTTT. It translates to CASSLQGNQPQHF.

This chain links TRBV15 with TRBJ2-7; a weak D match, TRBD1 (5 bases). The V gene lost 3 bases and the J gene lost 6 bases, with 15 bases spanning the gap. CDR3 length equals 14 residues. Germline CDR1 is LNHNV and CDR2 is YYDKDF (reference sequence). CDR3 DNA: TGTGCCACCAGCAGGGATGGACCAGGGCTCGAGCAGTACTTC. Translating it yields CATSRDGPGLEQYF.

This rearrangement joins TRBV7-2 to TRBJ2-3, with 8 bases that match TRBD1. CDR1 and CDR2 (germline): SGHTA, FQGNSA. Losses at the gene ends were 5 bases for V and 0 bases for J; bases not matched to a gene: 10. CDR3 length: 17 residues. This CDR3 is CASSRLATGVSTDTQYF. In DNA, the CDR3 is TGTGCCAGCAGCCGACTCGCGACAGGGGTTAGCACAGATACGCAGTATTTT.

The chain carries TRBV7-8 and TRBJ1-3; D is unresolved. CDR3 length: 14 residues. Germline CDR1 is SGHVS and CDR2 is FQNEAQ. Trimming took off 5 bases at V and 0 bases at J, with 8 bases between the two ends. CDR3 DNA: TGTGCCAGCAGCCCCCAACCCTCTGGAAACACCATATATTTT. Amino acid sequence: CASSPQPSGNTIYF.

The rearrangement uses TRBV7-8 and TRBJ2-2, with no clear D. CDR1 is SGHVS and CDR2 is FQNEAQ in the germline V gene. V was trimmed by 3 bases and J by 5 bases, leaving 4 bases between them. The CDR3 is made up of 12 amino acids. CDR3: CASSFGTGELFF. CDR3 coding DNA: TGTGCCAGCAGCTTTGGAACCGGGGAGCTGTTTTTT.

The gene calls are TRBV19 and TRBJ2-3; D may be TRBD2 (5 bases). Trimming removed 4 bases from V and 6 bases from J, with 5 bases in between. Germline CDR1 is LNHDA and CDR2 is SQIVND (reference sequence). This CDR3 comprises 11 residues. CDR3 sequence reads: CASSRGDTQYF. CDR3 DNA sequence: TGTGCCAGTAGTAGAGGGGATACGCAGTATTTT. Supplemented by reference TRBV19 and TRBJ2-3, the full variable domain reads DGGITQSPKYLFRKEGQNVTLSCEQNLNHDAMYWYRQDPGQGLRLIYYSQIVNDFQKGDIAEGYSVSREKKESFPLTVTSAQKNPTAFYLCASSRGDTQYFGPGTRLTVL.

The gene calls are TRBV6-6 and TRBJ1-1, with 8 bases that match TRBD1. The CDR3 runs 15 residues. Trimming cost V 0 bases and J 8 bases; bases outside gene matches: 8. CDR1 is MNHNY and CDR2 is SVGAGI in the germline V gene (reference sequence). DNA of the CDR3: TGTGCCAGCAGTTACTCGGGGACAGGCCCTTGGGAAGCTTTCTTT. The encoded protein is CASSYSGTGPWEAFF.

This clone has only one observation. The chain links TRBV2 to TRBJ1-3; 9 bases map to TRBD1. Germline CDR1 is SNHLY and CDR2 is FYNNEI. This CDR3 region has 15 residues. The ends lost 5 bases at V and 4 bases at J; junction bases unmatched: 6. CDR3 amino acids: CASSQQGAQGNTIYF. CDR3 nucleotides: TGTGCCAGCAGTCAACAGGGGGCGCAAGGAAACACCATATATTTT.

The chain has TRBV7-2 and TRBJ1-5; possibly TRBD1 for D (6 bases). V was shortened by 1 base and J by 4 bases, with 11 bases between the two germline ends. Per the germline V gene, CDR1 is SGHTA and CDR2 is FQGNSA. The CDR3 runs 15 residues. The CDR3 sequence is CASSLGSGTNQPQHF. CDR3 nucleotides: TGTGCCAGCAGCTTAGGTTCCGGGACAAATCAGCCCCAGCATTTT.

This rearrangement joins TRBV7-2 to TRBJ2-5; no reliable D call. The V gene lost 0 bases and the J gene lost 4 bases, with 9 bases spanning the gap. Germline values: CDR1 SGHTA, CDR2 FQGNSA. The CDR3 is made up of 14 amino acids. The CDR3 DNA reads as TGTGCCAGCAGCTTAGCGGGTTGGGGAGAGACCCAGTACTTC. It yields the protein CASSLAGWGETQYF.

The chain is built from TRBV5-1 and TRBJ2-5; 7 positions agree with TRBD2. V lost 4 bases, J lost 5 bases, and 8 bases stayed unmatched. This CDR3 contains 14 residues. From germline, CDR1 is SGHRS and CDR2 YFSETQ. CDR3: CASSHTSVGETQYF. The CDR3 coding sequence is TGCGCCAGCAGCCATACTAGCGTCGGTGAGACCCAGTACTTC.

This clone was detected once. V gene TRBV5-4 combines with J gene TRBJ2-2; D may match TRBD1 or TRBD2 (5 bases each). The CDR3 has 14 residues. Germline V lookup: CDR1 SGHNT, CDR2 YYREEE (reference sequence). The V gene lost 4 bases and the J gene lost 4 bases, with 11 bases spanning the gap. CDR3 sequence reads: CASSPGLFTGELFF. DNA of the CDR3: TGTGCCAGCAGCCCGGGGCTCTTCACCGGGGAGCTGTTTTTT.